These T cell receptor beta chains were read from a single sample in a study of CD8 T cells in Susac syndrome. TCRdb re-analysed the immunoSEQ multiplex PCR reads in MiXCR, keeping a single row per CDR3 protein. The table has approximately 180,000 distinct CDR3 sequences, more than 90% seen once. Sample: CD4+ T cells from PBMCs. These receptors were collected from a human donor with multiple sclerosis. The CDR3 runs from the conserved cysteine through the conserved F or W. D genes are given only for firm matches. Some rows have no size entry. The others give once, few or many, or a class for an expanded clone.

size	V	length	J	D	DNA	CDR3
-	TRBV12-3/TRBV12-4	14	TRBJ2-1	TRBD2	TGTGCCAGCACCTGGGGGCGGGGGGACAATGAGCAGTTCTTC	CASTWGRGDNEQFF
once	TRBV14	18	TRBJ2-7	TRBD2	TGTGCCAGCAGCTACACTAGCGGGGGGCTCGGAGTTCGCTACGAGCAGTACTTC	CASSYTSGGLGVRYEQYF
-	TRBV6-2/TRBV6-3	14	TRBJ2-1	-	TGTGCCAGCACAAAATCCGGGACGGCCAATGAGCAGTTCTTC	CASTKSGTANEQFF
-	TRBV30	12	TRBJ2-5	-	TGTGCCTGGAGTAACTCCGTGGACCCCCAGTACTTC	CAWSNSVDPQYF
-	TRBV20-1	12	TRBJ1-5	-	TGCAGTGCTAGGGTTGCGAATCAGCCCCAGCATTTT	CSARVANQPQHF
-	TRBV7-2	17	TRBJ2-1	TRBD2	TGTGCCAGCAGCTTACTGTCTAGCGGGGGGGCCACTCTTGAGCAGTTCTTC	CASSLLSSGGATLEQFF
-	TRBV3-1	14	TRBJ2-1	TRBD2	TGTGCCAGCAGCCAGGGACTACCCGGGGATGAGCAGTTCTTC	CASSQGLPGDEQFF
once	TRBV29-1	13	TRBJ1-1	-	TGCAGCGCCCACGCGGGCGCTAACACTGAAGCTTTCTTT	CSAHAGANTEAFF
-	TRBV4-2	14	TRBJ2-7	-	TGTGCCAGCAGCCAAGTGGTTGGGGGACACGAGCAGTACTTC	CASSQVVGGHEQYF
-	TRBV9	14	TRBJ2-1	-	TGTGCCAGCAGCGCCCCACCTGGGGTAGGTGAGCAGTTCTTC	CASSAPPGVGEQFF
-	TRBV2	13	TRBJ1-5	-	TGTGCCAGCAGTGCCGTCGGTAATCAGCCCCAGCATTTT	CASSAVGNQPQHF
-	TRBV9	16	TRBJ2-5	TRBD2	TGTGCCAGCAGCCTCACTCCCGGGGGGTTGGAGGAGACCCAGTACTTC	CASSLTPGGLEETQYF
-	TRBV5-6	14	TRBJ2-7	TRBD2	TGTGCCAGCAGCTCGGGGACTAGCGGTTACGAGCAGTACTTC	CASSSGTSGYEQYF
once	TRBV3-1	16	TRBJ2-7	-	TGTGCCAGCAGCCAACTTCGGCCCCTGGGGTCCTACGAGCAGTACTTC	CASSQLRPLGSYEQYF
once	TRBV12-3/TRBV12-4	13	TRBJ2-7	-	TGTGCCAGCAAACGAGGCTACTCCTACGAGCAGTACTTC	CASKRGYSYEQYF
-	TRBV6-1	16	TRBJ1-5	TRBD1	TGTGCCAGCAGCGACCTTAAGGGGGCGAGCAATCAGCCCCAGCATTTT	CASSDLKGASNQPQHF
-	TRBV20-1	12	TRBJ1-2	-	TGCAGTGCTCGACTGTCAGGGAGTGGCTACACCTTC	CSARLSGSGYTF
-	TRBV28	15	TRBJ2-6	-	TGTGCCAGCAGTTTAGGGGGCGCTGGGGCCAACGTCCTGACTTTC	CASSLGGAGANVLTF
once	TRBV2	12	TRBJ2-5	-	TGTGCCAGCAGCATCACCACGGATCCCCAGTACTTC	CASSITTDPQYF
-	TRBV6-5	14	TRBJ2-1	TRBD1	TGTGCCAGCACTCCGGGACAGGGGAACAATGAGCAGTTCTTC	CASTPGQGNNEQFF
-	TRBV2	14	TRBJ1-6	-	TGTGCCAGCAGTGTTCGGGAGTTGGGTTCACCCCTCCACTTT	CASSVRELGSPLHF
once	TRBV20-1	15	TRBJ1-5	-	TGCAGTGCTATACCCGGGCTGTTCGGTAATCAGCCCCAGCATTTT	CSAIPGLFGNQPQHF
-	TRBV20-1	11	TRBJ1-1	-	TGCAGTGCTAGTCGGCACACTGAAGCTTTCTTT	CSASRHTEAFF
once	TRBV20-1	12	TRBJ2-3	-	TGCAGTGCTAGGTGGGCTACAGATACGCAGTATTTT	CSARWATDTQYF
-	TRBV20-1	14	TRBJ2-3	-	TGCAGTGCTGGCCAGGGGGGGGCGGGAGATACGCAGTATTTT	CSAGQGGAGDTQYF
-	TRBV30	17	TRBJ2-2	TRBD2	TGTGCCTGGAGTGCCGTCAGTAGCGGGGGAAACACCGGGGAGCTGTTTTTT	CAWSAVSSGGNTGELFF
-	TRBV9	15	TRBJ1-1	-	TGTGCCAGCAGCCCCGGGCACCTGGGGAACACTGAAGCTTTCTTT	CASSPGHLGNTEAFF
-	TRBV15	14	TRBJ2-7	TRBD1	TGTGCCACCAGCTGGGGACAGGGGATGGGCGAGCAGTACTTC	CATSWGQGMGEQYF
-	TRBV30	16	TRBJ1-6	-	TGTGCCTGGAGTAGGACAGCCCGAGCATATAATTCACCCCTCCACTTT	CAWSRTARAYNSPLHF
-	TRBV12-3/TRBV12-4	15	TRBJ1-5	-	TGTGCCAGCAGTTTCGGAAGCGATAGCAATCAGCCCCAGCATTTT	CASSFGSDSNQPQHF
once	TRBV29-1	13	TRBJ2-3	-	TGCAGCGTTGAAGAAGGCGGTACAGATACGCAGTATTTT	CSVEEGGTDTQYF
-	TRBV6-6	14	TRBJ2-1	-	TGTGCCAGCAGTTACCCGGACAGTTACAATGAGCAGTTCTTC	CASSYPDSYNEQFF
-	TRBV27	15	TRBJ2-7	-	TGTGCCAGCGGGTTTACAGGGTATCCCTACTACGAGCAGTACTTC	CASGFTGYPYYEQYF
-	TRBV7-9	14	TRBJ2-4	TRBD1	TGTGCCAGCAGCCTTACAGGGGGGAGAAACATTCAGTACTTC	CASSLTGGRNIQYF
-	TRBV6-1	12	TRBJ1-4	-	TGTGCCAGCAGTGATCCTCGACAGGCCCTGTTTTTT	CASSDPRQALFF
-	TRBV28	14	TRBJ2-5	TRBD2	TGTGCCAGTATTAGCGGGGGGAAGCAAGAGACCCAGTACTTC	CASISGGKQETQYF
-	TRBV28	15	TRBJ2-4	TRBD2	TGTGCCAGCAGTCCTCCGGGGGGTCCTAGGGACATTCAGTACTTC	CASSPPGGPRDIQYF
-	TRBV14	14	TRBJ1-1	-	TGTGCCAGCAGCCGACATACCGCGGGCGCTGAAGCTTTCTTT	CASSRHTAGAEAFF
once	TRBV5-1	14	TRBJ1-1	-	TGCGCCAGCAGCTTGGCCGAGGGGCACACTGAAGCTTTCTTT	CASSLAEGHTEAFF
-	TRBV7-2	13	TRBJ2-5	TRBD1	TGTGCCAGCAGCTCAAGCGGACAGGCGACCCAGTACTTC	CASSSSGQATQYF
-	TRBV18	14	TRBJ1-1	-	TGTGCCAGCTCACCAGTAGGGACGAACACTGAAGCTTTCTTT	CASSPVGTNTEAFF
-	TRBV20-1	11	TRBJ1-1	-	TGCAGTGCTAGTGAAAACACTGAAGCTTTCTTT	CSASENTEAFF
-	TRBV18	12	TRBJ2-7	-	TGTGCCAGCTCAACCGGACTCTACGAGCAGTACTTC	CASSTGLYEQYF
-	TRBV20-1	15	TRBJ2-7	TRBD2	TGCAGTGCCGATAGCGGGGCCCCATTCCCTTACGAGCAGTACTTC	CSADSGAPFPYEQYF
-	TRBV4-3	16	TRBJ2-7	TRBD1	TGCGCCAGCAGCCAAGGGTCCGGGACAGACACCTACGAGCAGTACTTC	CASSQGSGTDTYEQYF
-	TRBV20-1	15	TRBJ2-3	-	TGCAGTGCTACCTCCCGACAGCAGAGCACAGATACGCAGTATTTT	CSATSRQQSTDTQYF
-	TRBV6-2/TRBV6-3	14	TRBJ2-7	-	TGTGCCAGCAGTAAAGAGTACGTGAGCTACGAGCAGTACTTC	CASSKEYVSYEQYF
-	TRBV20-1	10	TRBJ2-1	-	TGCAGTGCAGGGTTCGATGAGCAGTTCTTC	CSAGFDEQFF
-	TRBV29-1	11	TRBJ1-2	-	TGCAGCGTTGAGGGGGGGGTTCCCTACACCTTC	CSVEGGVPYTF
-	TRBV7-2	15	TRBJ2-5	-	TGTGCCAGCAGCCCGAGACAGGCGTACCAAGAGACCCAGTACTTC	CASSPRQAYQETQYF
-	TRBV4-3	13	TRBJ1-1	-	TGCGCCAGCAGCCAAGGTTGGGGGACTGAAGCTTTCTTT	CASSQGWGTEAFF
few	TRBV18	14	TRBJ2-7	-	TGTGCCAGCTCACGTTCGACTAGTTCCTACGAGCAGTACTTC	CASSRSTSSYEQYF
-	TRBV29-1	13	TRBJ1-2	-	TGCAGCGTCCGAGAAGTGGCGATACCTGGCTACACCTTC	CSVREVAIPGYTF
-	TRBV3-1	14	TRBJ1-2	TRBD1	TGTGCCAGCAGCCACCGGGACAGCGACTATGGCTACACCTTC	CASSHRDSDYGYTF
-	TRBV6-2/TRBV6-3	16	TRBJ2-5	TRBD1	TGTGCCAGCAGTTACTCTCTGGGACAGGGAGGAGAGACCCAGTACTTC	CASSYSLGQGGETQYF